These 22 T cell receptor beta chains originate from one sample sequenced in a study of T cells in Graves' hyperthyroidism and ophthalmopathy. TCR beta CDR3 sequences were amplified from RNA transcripts. An initial round of RT-PCR targeting the TCR CDR3 relied on the HTBI primer set. TCRdb reanalysed the multiplex PCR reads using MiXCR and keeps one entry per CDR3 protein. The table has roughly 660,000 distinct CDR3 sequences, roughly 17% seen once. The specimen was blood. The receptors originated from a man in his fifties or sixties with Graves' hyperthyroidism.

This clonotype has a count of ten or more. The chain combines TRBV28 with TRBJ2-1; 13 positions match TRBD2. Germline V gene sequence: CDR1 MDHEN, CDR2 SYDVKM. The V segment lost 5 bases and the J segment 0 bases; nucleotides outside the gene matches: 10. The CDR3 is made up of 19 amino acids. CDR3 region: CASSPFGGLAGSSYNEQFF. As DNA, the CDR3 is TGTGCCAGCAGTCCATTTGGGGGACTAGCGGGGAGCTCCTACAATGAGCAGTTCTTC. The whole variable domain, remainder taken from reference TRBV28 and TRBJ2-1, is DVKVTQSSRYLVKRTGEKVFLECVQDMDHENMFWYRQDPGLGLRLIYFSYDVKMKEKGDIPEGYSVSREKKERFSLILESASTNQTSMYLCASSPFGGLAGSSYNEQFFGPGTRLTVL.

This clonotype has at least ten counts. The V and J genes are TRBV24-1 and TRBJ2-5; a possible D gene is TRBD2 (5 bases). The V end lost 0 bases, the J end lost 0 bases, and 7 bases lay between the germline ends. The germline V gene has CDR1 KGHDR and CDR2 SFDVKD. The CDR3 loop spans 15 amino acids. The CDR3 is CATSDLQDYQETQYF. The CDR3 coding sequence is TGTGCCACCAGTGATTTGCAGGACTACCAAGAGACCCAGTACTTC.

This clonotype was observed many times. The chain links TRBV27 to TRBJ1-5; a possible D gene is TRBD1 (5 bases). The germline V and J ends were trimmed by 0 bases and 3 bases, with 9 bases remaining between them. There are 15 residues in the CDR3. Looked up from germline, CDR1 is MNHEY and CDR2 is SMNVEV (reference sequence). CDR3 in amino acids: CASSLSRQPNQPQHF. CDR3 DNA: TGTGCCAGCAGTTTATCGCGACAGCCCAATCAGCCCCAGCATTTT.

The chain joins TRBV11-2 to TRBJ1-1; D is perhaps TRBD1 (5 bases). Germline CDR1 reads SGHAT; CDR2 reads FQNNGV. V was trimmed by 2 bases and J by 5 bases, leaving 12 bases between them. The CDR3 spans 14 residues. CDR3 nucleotide sequence: TGTGCCAGCAGCTTAAACGCAGGGCAAACTGAAGCTTTCTTT. It is translated as CASSLNAGQTEAFF.

This clonotype was observed at least ten times. V is TRBV12-3 or TRBV12-4 and J is TRBJ1-1; the D gene is possibly TRBD1 (6 bases). The CDR3 spans 12 residues. The V end was cut by 2 bases, the J end by 10 bases, with 11 bases between. The CDR3 spells CASSLRTGIAFF. DNA for the CDR3: TGTGCCAGCAGTTTACGAACAGGGATAGCTTTCTTT.

This chain uses TRBV5-1 with TRBJ1-6, with TRBD1 as a possible D gene (6 bases). This CDR3 is 14 amino acids long. The germline CDR1 and CDR2 sequences are SGHRS and YFSETQ. V dropped 0 bases and J dropped 10 bases, with 11 bases sitting between them. CDR3 sequence reads: CASSLGQEGSPLHF. The CDR3 region has the DNA TGCGCCAGCAGCTTGGGACAGGAGGGATCACCCCTCCACTTT. Looking up the rest from reference TRBV5-1 and TRBJ1-6 gives the full variable domain: KAGVTQTPRYLIKTRGQQVTLSCSPISGHRSVSWYQQTPGQGLQFLFEYFSETQRNKGNFPGRFSGRQFSNSRSEMNVSTLELGDSALYLCASSLGQEGSPLHFGNGTRLTVT.

The rearrangement joins TRBV19 to TRBJ1-5; D remains ambiguous. V was trimmed by 5 bases and J by 7 bases, leaving 18 bases between them. The CDR3 runs 15 residues. Per germline, CDR1 LNHDA and CDR2 SQIVND (reference sequence). The CDR3 nucleotides are TGTGCCAGTAGTTCTGGGAGATATGGAAACCAGCCCCAGCATTTT. Translated, it gives CASSSGRYGNQPQHF.

To note about this clonotype: Because the CDR3 is missing its conserved closing phenylalanine or tryptophan, this is likely a read error. This sequence joins TRBV20-1 and TRBJ1-5; D remains unclear. Trimming took 3 bases from V and 0 from J, leaving 6 bases between them. The CDR3 length is 13 residues. Germline lookup yields CDR1 DFQATT and CDR2 SNEGSKA (reference sequence). CDR3 amino acids: CSARSASNQPQHS. CDR3 nucleotides: TGCAGTGCTAGGAGCGCTAGCAATCAGCCCCAGCATTCT.

The chain uses TRBV30 and TRBJ2-7; D is possibly TRBD2 (5 bases). Germline V gives CDR1 GTSNPN, CDR2 SVGIG (reference sequence). This CDR3 contains 14 residues. V lost 3 bases, J lost 7 bases, and 19 bases lay in between. CDR3 nucleotide sequence: TGTGCCTGGAGACGGGGATTGAACACCGGGGAGCAGTACTTC. Amino acid sequence: CAWRRGLNTGEQYF.

This clonotype was seen a few times. This chain links TRBV6-5 with TRBJ1-1, with unresolved D. V shed 0 bases and J shed 0 bases, with 11 bases lying between them. The CDR3 is 16 amino acids. Germline CDR1 is MNHEY and CDR2 is SVGAGI. CDR3 loop: CASSYSFTAMNTEAFF. CDR3 nucleotides: TGTGCCAGCAGTTACTCGTTTACAGCTATGAACACTGAAGCTTTCTTT.

This clonotype was recorded once. A read error may explain this, as a much larger clone is one base away. V usage is TRBV5-1 and J usage is TRBJ1-2, with D tentatively TRBD1 (5 bases). Germline loops: CDR1 SGHRS, CDR2 YFSETQ. The germline V and J ends were trimmed by 3 bases and 7 bases, with 10 bases remaining between them. The CDR3 spans 12 residues. The CDR3 loop is CASSSQAIGYTF. CDR3 nucleotides: TGCGCCAGCAGCTCACAGGCGATTGGCTACACCTTC.

In regard to this clonotype: A read error may explain this, as a much larger clone is one base away. The chain has TRBV11-1 and TRBJ2-1; 9 bases are a match to TRBD2. The CDR3 spans 15 residues. The V gene end was trimmed by 5 bases and the J gene end by 10 bases; junction bases not matched to a gene: 12. The germline V gene has CDR1 SGHAT and CDR2 FQDESV (reference sequence). The CDR3 reads CASSPGLARAREQFF. DNA for the CDR3: TGTGCCAGCAGCCCCGGACTAGCGCGAGCACGAGAGCAGTTCTTC. Based on the CDR3 plus reference TRBV11-1 and TRBJ2-1, the full variable domain is EAEVAQSPRYKITEKSQAVAFWCDPISGHATLYWYRQILGQGPELLVQFQDESVVDDSQLPKDRFSAERLKGVDSTLKIQPAELGDSAMYLCASSPGLARAREQFFGPGTRLTVL.

This clonotype appeared many times. This chain connects TRBV12-3 or TRBV12-4 to TRBJ2-2; D ambiguous. The CDR3 consists of 14 residues. Trimming took off 3 bases at V and 5 bases at J, with 10 bases between the two ends. The CDR3 DNA follows: TGTGCCAGCAGTTTTGGATCCCCGACCGGGGAGCTGTTTTTT. Translated: CASSFGSPTGELFF.

A few counts support this clonotype. V gene TRBV7-3 combines with J gene TRBJ2-1, with 12 bases matching TRBD2. CDR3 length equals 15 residues. CDR1 is SGHTA, CDR2 FQGTGA, per germline. V lost 5 bases to trimming and J lost 7 bases; unmatched junction nucleotides: 6. The CDR3 coding sequence is TGTGCCAGCAGCGAGACTAGCGGGAGTATGAATGAGCAGTTCTTC. Its protein product is CASSETSGSMNEQFF.

The chain couples TRBV20-1 to TRBJ2-7; 12 bases fit TRBD2. Germline assignment: CDR1 DFQATT and CDR2 SNEGSKA (reference sequence). The V gene end was trimmed by 5 bases and the J gene end by 7 bases; junction bases not matched to a gene: 15. The CDR3 is made up of 16 amino acids. CDR3 region: CSAQGLAGLTVIEQYF. The CDR3 DNA reads as TGCAGTGCTCAAGGACTAGCGGGATTGACAGTGATTGAGCAGTACTTC.

This sequence joins TRBV7-9 and TRBJ2-7; possibly TRBD1 or TRBD2 for D (5 bases each). The CDR3 is 15 residues long. With 2 bases removed from V and 7 bases from J, the gap between germline ends came to 18 bases. Germline-derived CDR1 and CDR2 are SEHNR and FQNEAQ (reference sequence). The CDR3 bases are TGTGCCAGCAGCTTAAACGGGGCGGCCGGTGAAGAGCAGTACTTC. This encodes CASSLNGAAGEEQYF.

The rearrangement uses TRBV24-1 and TRBJ1-2; D is ambiguous. Between the trimmed V and J ends, which lost 6 bases and 4 bases, there was a span of 11 bases. This CDR3 has 13 amino acids. Germline-derived CDR1 and CDR2 are KGHDR and SFDVKD. CDR3 DNA: TGTGCCACCAGTTCCCCGGGATCCTATGGCTACACCTTC. Its protein product is CATSSPGSYGYTF.

This clonotype has at least ten counts. The chain links TRBV6-1 to TRBJ2-3, with a tentative D call TRBD2 (6 bases). CDR3 size: 14 residues. V shed 2 bases and J shed 2 bases, with 8 bases lying between them. Germline V CDR1 and CDR2: MNHNS, SASEGT. CDR3 in DNA: TGTGCCAGCAGTGAACGGGGACTCACAGATACGCAGTATTTT. Protein: CASSERGLTDTQYF.

V and J are TRBV2 and TRBJ1-1, with D possibly TRBD1 on 6 matching bases. Looked up from germline, CDR1 is SNHLY and CDR2 is FYNNEI. This CDR3 comprises 13 residues. The V and J ends lost 7 bases and 5 bases respectively, with 14 bases between them. CDR3 in DNA: TGTGCCAGCAAGGGGGACGTTGGGACTGAAGCTTTCTTT. As protein: CASKGDVGTEAFF.

This clonotype was detected only a few times. The genes are TRBV28 and TRBJ2-6; unclear D gene. Trimming took off 3 bases at V and 2 bases at J, with 5 bases between the two ends. In germline, CDR1 is MDHEN, CDR2 SYDVKM. The CDR3 spans 14 residues. CDR3 sequence (DNA): TGTGCCAGCAGTTTCGGACCTGGGGCCAACGTCCTGACTTTC. As protein: CASSFGPGANVLTF.

The chain couples TRBV30 to TRBJ2-3; no definite D call. Trimming shortened V by 5 bases and J by 7 bases, and 13 bases separated the two germline ends. Germline V gene data show CDR1 as GTSNPN and CDR2 as SVGIG (reference sequence). The CDR3 loop spans 12 amino acids. CDR3: CAWASFGHTQYF. For the CDR3, the DNA is TGTGCCTGGGCGTCGTTTGGTCATACGCAGTATTTT.

The chain joins TRBV12-3 or TRBV12-4 to TRBJ2-7, with TRBD1 matching over 7 bases. The trim removed 6 bases at V and 6 bases at J, leaving 8 bases unmatched. The CDR3 consists of 13 residues. The CDR3, as DNA: TGTGCCAGCAGAAGGGGGCAGGCGGGCGAGCAGTACTTC. Protein sequence: CASRRGQAGEQYF.